The 5 T cell receptor beta chains below come from one sample, sequenced in a study of T-cell reconstitution after alpha-beta-depleted transplantation in children. Unique molecular identifiers featured in how the TCRbeta library was prepared. From the PCR reads, TCRdb called clonotypes with MiXCR, one entry per CDR3 protein. In the table there are about 420,000 distinct CDR3 sequences, about a sixth of which are singletons. Specimen: PBMCs, mostly from graft donor cells, collected 360 days after TCRalphabeta/CD19-depleted stem cell transplant. The origin of the receptors is a boy younger than two who had a stem cell transplant for Wiskott-Aldrich syndrome, so the T cells may come from the graft donor.

This clonotype showed up just a few times. The chain has TRBV4-1 and TRBJ1-5; 8 bases fit TRBD1. Unmatched junction bases numbered 2, after V lost 4 bases and J lost 6 bases. CDR1 MGHRA and CDR2 YSYEKL come from the germline V gene. CDR3 size: 13 residues. This CDR3 is CASSRTGPQPQHF. Here the CDR3 DNA reads TGCGCCAGCAGCCGGACAGGGCCTCAGCCCCAGCATTTT.

This clonotype was detected a few times. The chain is built from TRBV28 and TRBJ2-2; 7 bases align to TRBD1. The CDR3 contains 16 residues. V lost 4 bases and J lost 6; bases outside the gene matches: 11. The germline V gene encodes CDR1 MDHEN and CDR2 SYDVKM. CDR3 DNA sequence: TGTGCCAGCAGTTCTTGGACAGGAGGTCCGGCCGGGGAGCTGTTTTTT. It codes for CASSSWTGGPAGELFF.

This clonotype showed up just a few times. V gene TRBV24-1 combines with J gene TRBJ1-2; D remains unclear. The CDR3 length is 12 residues. The V end lost 4 bases, the J end lost 4 bases, and 6 bases lay between the germline ends. Germline-derived CDR1 and CDR2 are KGHDR and SFDVKD. CDR3 amino acids: CATSEPRYGYTF. The CDR3 DNA reads TGTGCCACCAGTGAACCCCGCTATGGCTACACCTTC.

About this clonotype: The junction departs from germline at one end; a sequencing error may be responsible. The J gene is TRBJ2-7, the V gene TRBV6-1, with D possibly TRBD1 on 5 matching bases. Germline CDR1 MNHNS, CDR2 SASEGT. This CDR3 spans 14 amino acids. This CDR3 is CVSVLGVRTYEQYF. The CDR3, as DNA: TGTGTCAGCGTCTTAGGGGTAAGAACCTACGAGCAGTACTTC.

This clonotype has ten or more counts. The V and J genes are TRBV5-1 and TRBJ2-1; 9 bases line up with TRBD2. Germline CDR1 is SGHRS and CDR2 is YFSETQ. The CDR3 extends over 15 amino acids. The V and J ends lost 0 bases and 3 bases, in that order; junction bases with no gene match: 1. The CDR3 bases are TGCGCCAGCAGCTTGGAGCGGGGGGACTACAATGAGCAGTTCTTC. Its protein product is CASSLERGDYNEQFF.